Shown below are 26 T cell receptor beta chains from a single sample sequenced in a study of T cells in localized non-small cell lung cancer. Libraries were prepared by immunoSEQ multiplex PCR; TCRdb keeps only in-frame clonotypes and omits some of them. The table lists 30,000 to 50,000 clones, about 85% of them singletons, with roughly 36% in the top ten. The specimen was PBMCs, collected before any cancer treatment. The receptors derive from a woman between 35 and 70 years old with stage II squamous cell lung carcinoma.

The rearrangement uses TRBV6-5 and TRBJ2-2, with D uncertain. Trimming pared 4 bases from V and 1 base from J, leaving 10 bases between. CDR1 and CDR2 from the germline V gene are MNHEY and SVGAGI. The CDR3 totals 15 residues. As DNA, the CDR3 is TGTGCCAGCAGTTTGTGGCAGTTGAACACCGGGGAGCTGTTTTTT. It yields the protein CASSLWQLNTGELFF.

The J gene is TRBJ2-7, the V gene TRBV4-1, with 9 bases lining up with TRBD2. The J segment lost 4 bases and the V segment lost 3 bases, leaving 10 bases of the junction unmatched. CDR3 length equals 16 residues. CDR1 is MGHRA and CDR2 is YSYEKL in the germline V gene. The CDR3 DNA follows: TGCGCCAGCAGCCATTGGACCGGGACTAGCAGTTACGAGCAGTACTTC. This codes for CASSHWTGTSSYEQYF.

Details on this clone: This may be a read error, as it is one base from a much larger clone. This rearrangement joins TRBV20-1 to TRBJ1-1; D not certain. The CDR3 is 11 residues long. With 3 bases removed from V and 8 bases from J, the gap between germline ends came to 10 bases. Germline values: CDR1 DFQATT, CDR2 SNEGSKA (reference sequence). The CDR3: CSASKSGEAFF. Written as DNA, the CDR3 is TGCAGTGCTAGTAAGTCGGGGGAAGCTTTCTTT.

V gene TRBV9 combines with J gene TRBJ2-5, with 7 bases fitting TRBD2. This CDR3 spans 13 amino acids. The V gene end was trimmed by 4 bases and the J gene end by 3 bases; junction bases not matched to a gene: 3. The germline V gene has CDR1 SGDLS and CDR2 YYNGEE. In DNA, the CDR3 is TGTGCCAGCAGCCCCCGGGGGGAAGAGACCCAGTACTTC. Translated: CASSPRGEETQYF.

This clone was found a few times. Other DNA sequences of this sample code for an identical CDR3. CDR3 DNA sequence: TGCGCCAGCAGCTGGTTGACCACAGATACGCAGTATTTT. Translating gives CASSWLTTDTQYF. The chain uses TRBV5-1 and TRBJ2-3, with unresolved D. Trimming left V 3 bases short and J 2 bases short, with 7 bases between. This CDR3 region has 13 residues. Germline CDR1 reads SGHRS; CDR2 reads YFSETQ.

In its sample, this clone was seen once. This chain links TRBV7-2 with TRBJ1-6; no firm D call. This CDR3 spans 13 amino acids. Trimming took off 3 bases at V and 7 bases at J, with 7 bases between the two ends. CDR1 and CDR2 (germline): SGHTA, FQGNSA. The CDR3 DNA is TGTGCCAGCAGCTTGGGAGCGAATTCACCCCTCCACTTT. Translation: CASSLGANSPLHF.

This chain joins TRBV5-4 and TRBJ2-3, with TRBD2 identical over 11 bases. Trimming cost V 4 bases and J 8 bases; bases outside gene matches: 12. Germline CDR1 is SGHNT and CDR2 is YYREEE (reference sequence). CDR3 size: 16 residues. The CDR3 here is CASSAEGLAAPGTQYF. In DNA, the CDR3 is TGTGCCAGCAGCGCAGAGGGACTAGCGGCCCCGGGTACGCAGTATTTT.

The CDR3 protein is CASSGGQGRTAEAFF. DNA for the CDR3: TGTGCCAGCAGCGGGGGACAGGGACGGACGGCTGAAGCTTTCTTT. J is TRBJ1-1 and V is TRBV9; 9 positions match TRBD1. CDR1 SGDLS and CDR2 YYNGEE come from the germline V gene. Unmatched junction bases numbered 9, after V lost 3 bases and J lost 6 bases. CDR3 length equals 15 residues.

The chain combines TRBV10-3 with TRBJ1-2, with 7 bases that match TRBD1. The V and J ends lost 7 bases and 8 bases, in that order; junction bases with no gene match: 16. The CDR3 contains 15 residues. Looked up from germline, CDR1 is ENHRY and CDR2 is SYGVKD. The CDR3 DNA follows: TGTGCCATCACCTCGGAACCAGACAGGGCGGGAGGCTACACCTTC. This encodes CAITSEPDRAGGYTF.

The chain carries TRBV5-5 and TRBJ2-1; D gene uncertain. V was pared by 1 base and J by 9 bases, with 11 bases between. Germline V gene data show CDR1 as SGHKS and CDR2 as YYEKEE (reference sequence). The CDR3 has 13 residues. The CDR3 coding sequence is TGTGCCAGCAGCTTGCTCGAGTTTCCTGAGCAGTTCTTC. It encodes CASSLLEFPEQFF.

The gene calls are TRBV19 and TRBJ2-1, with 9 nucleotides matching TRBD2. Germline V gene lookup returns CDR1 LNHDA and CDR2 SQIVND (reference sequence). The V gene end was trimmed by 0 bases and the J gene end by 9 bases; junction bases not matched to a gene: 6. This CDR3 region has 15 residues. CDR3 sequence: CASSIDLAGVSEQFF. In DNA, the CDR3 is TGTGCCAGTAGTATAGATTTAGCGGGGGTCTCTGAGCAGTTCTTC.

The count of this clone is one. The J gene is TRBJ2-1, the V gene TRBV4-3; 12 bases map to TRBD2. The CDR3 covers 16 residues. After removal of 4 bases from V and 6 bases from J, the junction contained 7 bases not matched to a gene. Germline V gene lookup returns CDR1 LGHNA and CDR2 YSLEER. This CDR3 is CASSPGWTSGVNEQFF. CDR3 in DNA: TGCGCCAGCAGCCCCGGATGGACTAGCGGGGTCAATGAGCAGTTCTTC.

The V gene is TRBV5-8, the J gene TRBJ2-4, with 7 bases identical to TRBD2. This CDR3 spans 15 amino acids. J lost 5 bases, V lost 0 bases, and 5 bases had no gene match. Germline values: CDR1 SGHTS, CDR2 YDEGEE. The DNA of the CDR3 is TGTGCCAGCAGCTTGGGATCCCTAGCGGAAAACATTCAGTACTTC. Its protein product is CASSLGSLAENIQYF. The full variable domain, in which reference TRBV5-8 and TRBJ2-4 provide the parts outside the CDR3, is EAGVTQSPTHLIKTRGQQATLRCSPISGHTSVYWYQQALGLGLQFLLWYDEGEERNRGNFPPRFSGRQFPNYSSELNVNALELEDSALYLCASSLGSLAENIQYFGAGTRLSVL.

The chain carries TRBV7-9 and TRBJ2-5; 13 bases align to TRBD2. The CDR3 totals 16 residues. The trim removed 3 bases at V and 5 bases at J, leaving 6 bases unmatched. CDR1 is SEHNR and CDR2 is FQNEAQ in the germline V gene (reference sequence). The CDR3 loop is CASSFSLGLAGETQYF. The CDR3 bases are TGTGCCAGCAGCTTCTCTTTGGGACTAGCGGGGGAGACCCAGTACTTC.

The table lists this clone with a few counts. The CDR3 loop is CASSEEFGVGGELFF. In DNA, the CDR3 is TGTGCCAGCAGTGAAGAATTTGGGGTTGGCGGGGAGCTGTTTTTT. The chain has TRBV2 and TRBJ2-2; D not resolved. The germline V gene encodes CDR1 SNHLY and CDR2 FYNNEI. The CDR3 contains 15 residues. Trimming left V 1 base short and J 7 bases short, with 13 bases between.

V is TRBV6-1 and J is TRBJ1-5, with D possibly TRBD1 on 6 matching bases. V was clipped by 4 bases and J by 4 bases, with 14 bases between them. The V gene's germline CDR1 is MNHNS and CDR2 SASEGT. The CDR3 runs 15 residues. CDR3 loop: CASSGGIQGNQPQHF. CDR3 nucleotide sequence: TGTGCCAGCAGTGGAGGGATACAGGGTAATCAGCCCCAGCATTTT.

A remark on this clone: The sample contains more than one DNA sequence encoding this CDR3. V is TRBV18 and J is TRBJ2-5; no firm D call. Germline assignment: CDR1 KGHSH and CDR2 LQKENI. Trimming left V 2 bases short and J 0 bases short, with 4 bases between. CDR3 size: 13 residues. DNA for the CDR3: TGTGCCAGCTCACCAGGGTACCAAGAGACCCAGTACTTC. Translation: CASSPGYQETQYF.

The V and J genes are TRBV27 and TRBJ1-5; possible D gene TRBD1, 5 bases. The CDR3 consists of 15 residues. Germline loops: CDR1 MNHEY, CDR2 SMNVEV (reference sequence). V lost 5 bases to trimming and J lost 3 bases, with 14 bases between them. The CDR3: CASSPLRTLNQPQHF. CDR3 bases: TGTGCCAGCAGTCCGCTAAGGACACTCAATCAGCCCCAGCATTTT.

This clone showed up just once. The V call is TRBV15, the J call TRBJ2-3; maybe TRBD2 (5 bases). Germline CDR1 reads LNHNV; CDR2 reads YYDKDF (reference sequence). V was cut by 0 bases and J by 4 bases, with 14 bases left in between. The CDR3 consists of 16 residues. The CDR3 coding sequence is TGTGCCACCAGCAGAGATCTCAGCGGAAGAGCAGATACGCAGTATTTT. It specifies CATSRDLSGRADTQYF.

The chain couples TRBV9 to TRBJ2-7, with TRBD1 as a possible D gene (6 bases). V was pared by 0 bases and J by 0 bases, with 10 bases between. This CDR3 has 15 amino acids. CDR1 and CDR2 from the germline V gene are SGDLS and YYNGEE. CDR3 DNA: TGTGCCAGCAGCGTAGGAGTGGGGGCCTCCTACGAGCAGTACTTC. Its translation is CASSVGVGASYEQYF. The variable domain in full, with the rest retrieved from reference TRBV9 and TRBJ2-7, is DSGVTQTPKHLITATGQRVTLRCSPRSGDLSVYWYQQSLDQGLQFLIQYYNGEERAKGNILERFSAQQFPDLHSELNLSSLELGDSALYFCASSVGVGASYEQYFGPGTRLTVT.

The rearrangement links TRBV18 to TRBJ2-7, with TRBD1 as a possible D gene (5 bases). With 6 bases removed from V and 7 bases from J, the gap between germline ends came to 19 bases. Per germline, CDR1 KGHSH and CDR2 LQKENI. The CDR3 covers 14 residues. In DNA, the CDR3 is TGTGCCAGCTCTATGACCGACAGAGCGCGGGAGCAGTACGTC. Translating it yields CASSMTDRAREQYV.

This clone was detected only once. The CDR3 DNA is TGTGCCAGCTCCAATGCAGGGGCCTGGAACACTGAAGCTTTCTTT. It specifies CASSNAGAWNTEAFF. The rearrangement links TRBV19 to TRBJ1-1, with a weak D call TRBD1 (6 bases). V dropped 9 bases and J dropped 1 base, with 18 bases sitting between them. The CDR3 is 15 residues long. CDR1 LNHDA and CDR2 SQIVND come from the germline V gene (reference sequence).

The V gene is TRBV7-9, the J gene TRBJ1-2; 8 bases agree with TRBD1. The V segment lost 1 base and the J segment 0 bases; nucleotides outside the gene matches: 1. The CDR3 sequence is 15 residues long. The germline CDR1 and CDR2 sequences are SEHNR and FQNEAQ (reference sequence). As DNA, the CDR3 is TGTGCCAGCAGCTTAGACAGGGGGGCTAACTATGGCTACACCTTC. Protein product: CASSLDRGANYGYTF.

In this sample, this clone turned up once. This chain connects TRBV11-2 to TRBJ1-6; no reliable D call. V was clipped by 0 bases and J by 8 bases, with 11 bases between them. The CDR3 totals 15 residues. Germline loops: CDR1 SGHAT, CDR2 FQNNGV. CDR3 coding DNA: TGTGCCAGCAGCTTAGACCCGGGTTACGATTCACCCCTCCACTTT. It is translated as CASSLDPGYDSPLHF.

This clone was seen just once. This chain connects TRBV28 to TRBJ1-1, with D uncertain. The ends were cut back, 2 bases at V and 1 base at J, with 17 bases in the middle. CDR3 length: 17 amino acids. From germline, CDR1 is MDHEN and CDR2 SYDVKM. The CDR3 loop reads CASSLNQGRDRNTEAFF. The CDR3, as DNA: TGTGCCAGCAGTTTAAATCAAGGTAGGGATAGGAACACTGAAGCTTTCTTT.

This clone was counted a single time. This rearrangement joins TRBV29-1 to TRBJ2-3; D perhaps matches TRBD2 (5 bases). Per germline, CDR1 SQVTM and CDR2 ANQGSEA. The V and J ends lost 7 bases and 5 bases respectively, with 10 bases between them. The CDR3 contains 11 residues. CDR3 nucleotides: TGCAGCGGGCACCGGGGAGATACGCAGTATTTT. It is translated as CSGHRGDTQYF.